A single T cell receptor beta chain is shown here with its context. This clonotype was counted at least ten times. Its cognate antigen has yet to be identified. Base-call qualities are not available, and no considerably larger clone is one nucleotide away. The junction shows trimming of 3 bases on V and 2 bases on J, plus 13 bases between the germline ends. Including cysteine and phenylalanine, the CDR3 has 15 amino acids. Solely the CDR3 DNA is kept, with 45 bases framed from the first base. In the germline V gene, CDR1 corresponds to ENHRY and CDR2 to SYGVKD. The record originates from a study of T cells in Graves' hyperthyroidism and ophthalmopathy (dated by TCRdb to between 2018 and 2021). For the study in its entirety: Peripheral blood samples were taken at the time of initial diagnosis, prior to any treatment. TCR V-J signatures able to tell the groups apart were searched for in a discovery cohort of 100 patients, of whom 43 had Graves' ophthalmopathy and about 60 had stable Graves' hyperthyroidism. Whether ophthalmopathy could be predicted prospectively was tested in an independent validation cohort made up of under 20 hyperthyroidism patients plus 17 patients who later progressed to ophthalmopathy. The 90 to 100 discovery patients were randomly divided into training and test sets at a 7:3 ratio. In addition, the study compared T-cell repertoires in thyroid tissue and in blood from roughly 6 Graves' hyperthyroidism patients. Following sampling, methimazole starting at 30 mg daily was given to hyperthyroidism patients, and high-dose intravenous methylprednisolone was given to ophthalmopathy patients. The paper reports TCR Vbeta CDR3 sequencing of 140 or so peripheral blood samples: some 44 ophthalmopathy, fewer than 80 hyperthyroidism and around 17 progressor patients. Study-wide findings and limitations: A 13 V-J signature model separated ophthalmopathy from stable hyperthyroidism, with roughly 88% sensitivity and 81.08% specificity in cross-validation and 80%/75% in testing. In validation, the model predicted progression to ophthalmopathy with over 65% sensitivity and around 72% specificity, a median of 6.5 months before onset. Most expanded thyroid clonotypes (frequency above 0.001) were also detected in blood, suggesting blood repertoires may reflect thyroid immune responses. Sample size was not statistically predetermined, and blinding of investigators to group allocation was not performed.

Stable Graves' hyperthyroidism was defined as no progression to ophthalmopathy during 18 months of follow-up. The hyperthyroidism patients were between 18 and 65 years old and newly diagnosed, with a disease duration of less than 2 months. The study excluded patients with uncontrolled infections, other autoimmune diseases, pregnancy or lactation. Diagnoses were based on clinical symptoms, serum thyroxine and TRAb, thyroid ultrasound and orbital computed tomography. Ficoll-Paque density gradient centrifugation was used to isolate PBMCs from about 10 ml of fresh peripheral blood. Total RNA was extracted using Trizol reagent, and RNA quality was assessed on an Agilent 2100 Bioanalyzer. The TCR beta CDR3 regions were amplified from RNA transcripts. The first round of RT-PCR for the TCR CDR3 was performed with the HTBI primer set and the Qiagen OneStep RT-PCR kit. The libraries were constructed in a second round of multiplex PCR and then size-selected and purified. Libraries were sequenced paired-end with 100 bp reads on an Illumina HiSeq2000. In the source study's methods: SOAPnuke was used to process the raw data, removing reads that contained adapters or uncalled bases, had a mean Phred below 15, or lacked an exact match to the constant primer or identifier. High-quality paired reads were merged with COPE v1.2.5, and unique nucleotide sequences were defined as clonotypes. Clonotypes were aligned to IMGT TRBV, TRBD and TRBJ reference segments using MiTCR v1.1. Only V-J combinations with frequency above 0.0001, covering 99% to 99.2% of repertoires, were analysed. A TCS score was defined as the ratio of F50 (clonal expansion) to E x V (chaos), with BLOSUM62-based TCRdist applied between CDR3 peptides within each V-J. Welch's t-statistics and random forest reduced around 510 V-J features to fewer than 15, which were used in a naive Bayes classifier (R e1071). The Morisita-Horn index was used to measure how similar the thyroid and blood repertoires were. In TCRdb, the public reads were trimmed at Q25 with fastp and aligned with MiXCR, with productive beta chains retained. Entries are consolidated by CDR3 protein sequence, retaining the most common genes and DNA. The V and J calls come from TCRdb's annotation, not from the publication. For this sample the table gives hundreds of thousands of distinct CDR3 sequences, of which around 39% were detected only once. The ten largest clones add up to over 8% of the sample.

The sequenced material came from blood. The TCR was taken from a man aged 18 to 29 with Graves' hyperthyroidism. The sequence joins TRBV10-3 to TRBJ2-5, and the D gene may be TRBD2, 6 bases matching. This receptor has the CDR3 CAISDRAEGQETQYF. The DNA reads as follows: TGTGCCATCAGTGACAGAGCGGAGGGTCAAGAGACCCAGTACTTC.